This T cell receptor beta chain was identified in a study of human T cells and chemical hapten exposure. Study-level points and caveats: In comparison with controls, expanded TCRs gave rise to a significantly larger number of large CDR3 similarity clusters. With DPC sensitization, TCRs exceeding 1 in 1000 frequency showed no change.

Per the original methods: With a range of roughly 23,224 to 690,600, the median per sample was 95,638 TCRs. TCRdb recomputed calls from the RACE reads with MiXCR, one row per CDR3 protein. The V and J calls were not made by the authors but by TCRdb's processing. The repertoire holds some 190,000 distinct CDR3 sequences, with about a fifth as singletons. From germline, CDR1 is MDHEN and CDR2 SYDVKM. The V end lost 6 bases, the J end lost 0 bases, and 8 bases lay between the germline ends. The CDR3 consists of 13 residues. Noted time point: patch test 1, 2 weeks after DPC sensitization. As to treatment: therapeutic diphenylcyclopropenone sensitization with weekly scalp DPC. Sample donors consisted of patients with alopecia, aged 18 to 70 years, who were suitable for DPC. This clonotype has only a few counts. Its antigen is as yet unknown.

The J gene is TRBJ1-2, the V gene TRBV28; tentative D call: TRBD1 (5 bases). This sequence originates from a woman aged 45-59 years with alopecia areata. Some clones in this sample may be carry-over from other donors' samples. The sample consisted of whole blood, taken in connection with sensitization to the hapten diphenylcyclopropenone (DPC). Written as DNA, the CDR3 is TGTGCCAGCAGGTTAGGGGCTAACTATGGCTACACCTTC. This gives the protein CASRLGANYGYTF.